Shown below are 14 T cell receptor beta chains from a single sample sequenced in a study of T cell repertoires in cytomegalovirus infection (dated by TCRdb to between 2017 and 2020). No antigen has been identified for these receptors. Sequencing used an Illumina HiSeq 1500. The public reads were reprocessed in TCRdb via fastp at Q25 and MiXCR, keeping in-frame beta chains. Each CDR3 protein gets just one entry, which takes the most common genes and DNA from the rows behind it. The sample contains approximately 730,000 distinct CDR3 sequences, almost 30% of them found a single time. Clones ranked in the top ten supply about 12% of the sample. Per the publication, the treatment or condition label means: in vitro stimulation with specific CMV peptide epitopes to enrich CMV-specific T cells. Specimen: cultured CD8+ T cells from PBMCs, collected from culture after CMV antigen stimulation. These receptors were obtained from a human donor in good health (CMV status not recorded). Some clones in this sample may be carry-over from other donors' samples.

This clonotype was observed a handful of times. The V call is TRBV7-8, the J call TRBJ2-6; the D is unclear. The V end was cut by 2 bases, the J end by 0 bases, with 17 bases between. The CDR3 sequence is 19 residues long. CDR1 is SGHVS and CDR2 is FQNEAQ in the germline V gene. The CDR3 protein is CASSLSQLQKTSGANVLTF. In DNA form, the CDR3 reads TGTGCCAGCAGCTTATCTCAATTACAGAAAACCTCTGGGGCCAACGTCCTGACTTTC.

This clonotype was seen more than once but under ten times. The CDR3 region is CASSTTADYYGYTF. In nucleotides, the CDR3 is TGTGCCAGCAGCACTACAGCAGACTACTATGGCTACACCTTC. This sequence joins TRBV7-9 and TRBJ1-2; D gene unclear. The CDR3 runs to 14 residues. V was trimmed by 5 bases and J by 3 bases, leaving 13 bases between them. Germline assignment: CDR1 SEHNR and CDR2 FQNEAQ (reference sequence).

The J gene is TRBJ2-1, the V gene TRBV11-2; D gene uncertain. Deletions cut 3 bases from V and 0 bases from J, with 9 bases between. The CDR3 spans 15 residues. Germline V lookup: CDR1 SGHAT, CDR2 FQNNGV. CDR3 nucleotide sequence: TGTGCCAGCAGCTTGGTCTGGGGCTCCTACAATGAGCAGTTCTTC. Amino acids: CASSLVWGSYNEQFF.

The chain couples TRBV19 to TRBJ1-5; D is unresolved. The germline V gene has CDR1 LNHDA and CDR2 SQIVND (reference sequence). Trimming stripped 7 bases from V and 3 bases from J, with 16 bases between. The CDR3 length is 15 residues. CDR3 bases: TGTGCCAGTACCGTCCTGGCGTTTACCAATCAGCCCCAGCATTTT. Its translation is CASTVLAFTNQPQHF.

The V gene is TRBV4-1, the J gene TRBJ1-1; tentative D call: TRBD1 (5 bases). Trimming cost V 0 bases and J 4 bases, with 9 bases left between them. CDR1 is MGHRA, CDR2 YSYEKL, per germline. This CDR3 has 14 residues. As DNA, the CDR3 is TGCGCCAGCAGCCAAGAGCCGGGGCTCACTGAAGCTTTCTTT. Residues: CASSQEPGLTEAFF.

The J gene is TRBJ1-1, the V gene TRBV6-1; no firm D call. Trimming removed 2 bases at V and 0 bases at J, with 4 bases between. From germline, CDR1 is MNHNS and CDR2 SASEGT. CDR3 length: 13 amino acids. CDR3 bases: TGTGCCAGCAGTGAAACCTTGAACACTGAAGCTTTCTTT. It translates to CASSETLNTEAFF.

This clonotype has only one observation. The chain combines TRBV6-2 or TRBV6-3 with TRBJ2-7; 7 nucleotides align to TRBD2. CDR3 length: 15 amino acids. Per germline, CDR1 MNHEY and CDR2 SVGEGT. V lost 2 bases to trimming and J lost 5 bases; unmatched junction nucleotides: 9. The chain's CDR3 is CASSYSGVLHHEQYV. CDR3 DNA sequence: TGTGCCAGCAGTTACAGCGGGGTACTACACCACGAGCAGTACGTC.

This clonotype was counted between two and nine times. The DNA of the CDR3 is TGTGCCACCAGCAGAGATGCCCTCGGGGGAGCGGGGAGAGAGCAGTACGTC. Its protein product is CATSRDALGGAGREQYV. The chain couples TRBV15 to TRBJ2-7; 7 bases fit TRBD2. Germline V CDR1 and CDR2: LNHNV, YYDKDF (reference sequence). After removal of 0 bases from V and 7 bases from J, the junction contained 15 bases not matched to a gene. The CDR3 has 17 amino acids.

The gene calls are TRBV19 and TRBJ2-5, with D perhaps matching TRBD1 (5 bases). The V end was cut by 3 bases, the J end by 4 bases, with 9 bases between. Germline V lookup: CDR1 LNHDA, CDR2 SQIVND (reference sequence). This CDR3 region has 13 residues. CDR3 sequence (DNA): TGTGCCAGTAGTATGTTCCAGGGAGAGACCCAGTACTTC. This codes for CASSMFQGETQYF.

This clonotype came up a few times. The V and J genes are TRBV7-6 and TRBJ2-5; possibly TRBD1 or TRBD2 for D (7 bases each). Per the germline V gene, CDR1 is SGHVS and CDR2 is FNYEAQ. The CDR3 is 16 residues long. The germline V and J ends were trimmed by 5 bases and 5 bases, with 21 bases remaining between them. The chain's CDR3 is CASSPSGGGALETQYF. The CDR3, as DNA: TGTGCCAGCAGCCCTTCAGGGGGGGGGGCCTTGGAGACCCAGTACTTC.

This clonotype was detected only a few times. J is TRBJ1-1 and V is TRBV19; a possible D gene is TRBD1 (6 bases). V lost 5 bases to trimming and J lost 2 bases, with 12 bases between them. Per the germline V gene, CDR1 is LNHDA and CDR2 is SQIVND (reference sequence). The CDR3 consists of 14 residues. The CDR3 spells CASSYSGANTEAFF. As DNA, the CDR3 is TGTGCCAGTAGTTACTCGGGGGCCAACACTGAAGCTTTCTTT. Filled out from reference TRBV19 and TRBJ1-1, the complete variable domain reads DGGITQSPKYLFRKEGQNVTLSCEQNLNHDAMYWYRQDPGQGLRLIYYSQIVNDFQKGDIAEGYSVSREKKESFPLTVTSAQKNPTAFYLCASSYSGANTEAFFGQGTRLTVV.

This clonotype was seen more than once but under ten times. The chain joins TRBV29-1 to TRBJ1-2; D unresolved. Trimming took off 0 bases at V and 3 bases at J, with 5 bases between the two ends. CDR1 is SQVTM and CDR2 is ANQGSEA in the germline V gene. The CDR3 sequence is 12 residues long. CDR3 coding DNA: TGCAGCGTTGAAGATCGCCACTATGGCTACACCTTC. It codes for CSVEDRHYGYTF.

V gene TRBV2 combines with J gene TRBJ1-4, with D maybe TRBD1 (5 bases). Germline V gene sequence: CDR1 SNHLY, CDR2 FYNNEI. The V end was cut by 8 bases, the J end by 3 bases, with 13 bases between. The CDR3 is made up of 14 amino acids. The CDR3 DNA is TGTGCCAGCGGTTGGGGCTCACCTAATGAAAAACTGTTTTTT. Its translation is CASGWGSPNEKLFF.

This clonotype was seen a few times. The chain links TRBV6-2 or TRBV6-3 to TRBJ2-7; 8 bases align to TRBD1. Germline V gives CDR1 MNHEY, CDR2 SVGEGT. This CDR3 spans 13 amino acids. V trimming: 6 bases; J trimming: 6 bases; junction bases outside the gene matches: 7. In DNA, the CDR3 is TGTGCCAGCAGCACGGACAGGGAGGTCGAGCAGTACGTC. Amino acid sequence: CASSTDREVEQYV.